This record covers a single T cell receptor (beta chain). This clonotype was seen more than once but under ten times. It has no known antigen specificity. At one end, the junction sequence differs from germline, possibly due to a read error. Counted from cysteine to phenylalanine, this CDR3 has 13 amino acids. The CDR3 DNA has 39 bases and is translated from base 1. Looking up the germline V gene yields CDR1 SGDLS and CDR2 YYNGEE. The data are from a study of human T cells and chemical hapten exposure (dated by TCRdb to the early 2020s). As for the study more broadly: For sensitization, 2% DPC in acetone was applied to a 2 cm by 2 cm area of upper inner arm skin. Patients additionally received weekly therapeutic DPC doses to the scalp throughout the approximately 24-week study period. Patch testing was done on the upper back using Finn chambers containing 0.01% DPC, and results were scored after 6 days according to International Contact Dermatitis Research Group standards. Most of the patients in the cohort were female, and the cohort covered alopecia areata with under or over 50% scalp involvement, alopecia totalis and alopecia universalis. The libraries were sequenced as a pool, and the TCR yield per sample differed mostly because of small variations in library volumes within the pool. In alopecia patients, the study followed how the peripheral blood TCR repertoire changed in vivo over primary and secondary sensitization to diphenylcyclopropenone (DPC), a hapten. Blood was sampled from patients pre-sensitization (week 0) and at 2, 6 and about 24 weeks after DPC sensitization. Some 29 alopecia patients gave blood for TCR sequencing at one to four time points (pre-sensitization, 2, 6 and 24 weeks). Results and caveats for the whole study, not just this receptor: Alopecia, a presumed autoimmune disease, was present in all patients, so the immune response of the patients might differ from that of healthy individuals. Repeated subsampling changed both the strength of the expansion versus patch-test correlation and the threshold at which the correlation became significant. Significantly more large CDR3 similarity clusters were formed by expanded TCRs than by pre-sensitization or healthy control sets, consistent with antigen-driven responses. Patch test score correlated positively with the number of PT1 expanded TCRs, reaching significance at thresholds 8, 16 and 32 but not at 4. DPC sensitization did not change how many TCRs were above 1 in 1000 frequency, and no evidence was found of alterations in global repertoire structure.

The library was generated by RACE. Sequencing was performed on a NextSeq 500. During library preparation, unique molecular identifiers were attached to individual cDNA molecules so that TCRs could be counted quantitatively and reproducibly. Both TCR alpha and TCR beta chains were sequenced from each blood RNA sample. Processing in the source paper ran as follows. Samples had a median of roughly 99,000 TCRs, with a range from roughly 20,000 to 690,600. The Decombinator software suite was used to annotate the V, J and CDR3 of the TCR reads. For PS versus PT1 abundance plots, all samples were subsampled to the same number of TCRs (28,000). TCRs were defined as expanded if absent before sensitization and observed at least eight times at the 2-week time point. In-frame beta chains were kept once TCRdb had trimmed the public reads at Q25 with fastp and called clones with MiXCR. CDR3 protein duplicates are merged, each entry listing the most common genes and DNA. V and J calls and clone size were set by TCRdb, not the authors. The sample table shows 350,000 to 450,000 distinct CDR3 sequences, and more than 4.5% are seen once. The ten most abundant clones make up 2.6% of the sample.

The time point tag for this specimen amounts to: pre-sensitization, week 0. The treatment or condition label for this specimen denotes: therapeutic diphenylcyclopropenone sensitization with weekly scalp DPC. At each patch-test visit, blood was drawn before the patch test was applied. Patients were eligible if aged 18 to 70, diagnosed with alopecia and judged suitable for DPC therapy, and pregnant patients were excluded. Total RNA was isolated from unfractionated whole blood collected in Tempus Blood RNA tubes. The receptor was isolated from a woman aged 50 to 60 with alopecia areata. Some clones in this sample may be carry-over from other donors' samples. In this chain, TRBV9 is recombined with TRBJ2-1; the D segment cannot be called with confidence. The specimen was whole blood, collected in connection with sensitization to the hapten diphenylcyclopropenone (DPC). The DNA is as follows: TGTGCCAGCAGCGTAGCTAGAACAGCTGACCCAGTCTTC. The encoded protein is CASSVARTADPVF.